Below, 7 T cell receptor beta chains from the same sample are listed, as sequenced in a study of T cell changes during pregnancy in multiple sclerosis. Profiled with immunoSEQ multiplex PCR; TCRdb holds only in-frame clones, not every one. Of about 27,000 clones listed, around nine tenths were seen once; the top ten hold 7% to 10%. This material consisted of CD8+ T cells from peripheral blood mononuclear cells, taken in the second trimester of pregnancy. These receptors were obtained from a female donor with multiple sclerosis, enrolled in a pregnancy study.

This chain links TRBV7-9 with TRBJ1-1, with D perhaps matching TRBD1 (6 bases). V lost 3 bases and J 7 bases, leaving 12 bases between the germline ends. The CDR3 is 13 amino acids. Germline V lookup: CDR1 SEHNR, CDR2 FQNEAQ (reference sequence). The CDR3 bases are TGTGCCAGCAGCTTCATTCCAGGGGATGAAGCTTTCTTT. Protein sequence: CASSFIPGDEAFF.

This clone was observed once. The genes are TRBV5-6 and TRBJ2-7; no firm D call. Trimming left V 2 bases short and J 3 bases short, with 12 bases between. Looked up from germline, CDR1 is SGHDT and CDR2 is YYEEEE. The CDR3 is 14 amino acids. The DNA of the CDR3 is TGTGCCAGCAGCTTCTGGCAGGTTAACTACGAGCAGTACTTC. It encodes CASSFWQVNYEQYF.

DNA of the CDR3: TGTGCCAGCAGTACAGGGGGCTCCTACAATGAGCAGTTCTTC. Encoded protein: CASSTGGSYNEQFF. The J gene is TRBJ2-1, the V gene TRBV13; 8 bases match TRBD1. Germline V gene sequence: CDR1 PRHDT, CDR2 FYEKMQ (reference sequence). The CDR3 length is 14 residues. Unmatched junction bases numbered 1, after V lost 6 bases and J lost 0 bases.

This clone has only one observation. The rearrangement uses TRBV30 and TRBJ1-2; perhaps TRBD1 as D (6 bases). Germline values: CDR1 GTSNPN, CDR2 SVGIG (reference sequence). The CDR3 has 13 amino acids. Between the trimmed V and J ends, which lost 7 bases and 4 bases, there was a span of 16 bases. The CDR3 nucleotides read TGTGCCTCGAATGAGGCAGGGGTCTATGGCTACACCTTC. It specifies CASNEAGVYGYTF. Using reference TRBV30 and TRBJ1-2 for the parts outside the CDR3, the full variable domain is SQTIHQWPATLVQPVGSPLSLECTVEGTSNPNLYWYRQAAGRGLQLLFYSVGIGQISSEVPQNLSASRPQDRQFILSSKKLLLSDSGFYLCASNEAGVYGYTFGSGTRLTVV.

The CDR3 region has the DNA TGTGCCAGCAGCTTAGAAGGTTTTGGGCAGAAAGCTTTCTTT. The encoded protein is CASSLEGFGQKAFF. The chain couples TRBV7-3 to TRBJ1-1; unclear D gene. The CDR3 runs 14 residues. Per germline, CDR1 SGHTA and CDR2 FQGTGA. Deletions cut 2 bases from V and 9 bases from J, with 16 bases between.

The chain is built from TRBV7-2 and TRBJ2-7; D might be TRBD2 (6 bases). CDR1 is SGHTA and CDR2 is FQGNSA in the germline V gene. V was clipped by 5 bases and J by 4 bases, with 18 bases between them. This CDR3 has 15 residues. CDR3 sequence: CASSPLAGLSYEQYF. CDR3 sequence (DNA): TGTGCCAGCAGCCCCCTGGCGGGACTCTCTTACGAGCAGTACTTC.

J is TRBJ1-4 and V is TRBV27; TRBD1 aligns across 7 bases. Germline CDR1 reads MNHEY; CDR2 reads SMNVEV (reference sequence). The length of the CDR3 is 16 residues. V lost 5 bases to trimming and J lost 6 bases; unmatched junction nucleotides: 12. CDR3 residues: CASSPIPGQTHEKLFF. The CDR3 DNA sequence: TGTGCCAGCAGTCCAATACCGGGACAGACTCATGAAAAACTGTTTTTT.